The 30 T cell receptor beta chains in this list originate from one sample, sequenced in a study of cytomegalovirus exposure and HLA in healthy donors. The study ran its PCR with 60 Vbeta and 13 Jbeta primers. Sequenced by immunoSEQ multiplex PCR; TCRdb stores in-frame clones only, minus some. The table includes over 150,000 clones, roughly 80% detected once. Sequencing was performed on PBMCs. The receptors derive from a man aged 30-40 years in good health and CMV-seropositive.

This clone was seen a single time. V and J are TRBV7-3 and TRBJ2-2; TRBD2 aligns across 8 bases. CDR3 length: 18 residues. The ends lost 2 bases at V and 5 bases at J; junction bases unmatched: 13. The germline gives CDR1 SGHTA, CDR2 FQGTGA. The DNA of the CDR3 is TGTGCCAGCAGCTTAGGCCCGGGAGGGCCGATCAATACCGGGGAGCTGTTTTTT. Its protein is CASSLGPGGPINTGELFF.

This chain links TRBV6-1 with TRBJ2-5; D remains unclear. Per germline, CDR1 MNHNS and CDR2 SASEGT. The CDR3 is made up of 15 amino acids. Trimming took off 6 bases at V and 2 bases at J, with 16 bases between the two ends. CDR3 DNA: TGTGCCAGCAGCCCACCGTCTGGCTGGCAAGAGACCCAGTACTTC. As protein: CASSPPSGWQETQYF.

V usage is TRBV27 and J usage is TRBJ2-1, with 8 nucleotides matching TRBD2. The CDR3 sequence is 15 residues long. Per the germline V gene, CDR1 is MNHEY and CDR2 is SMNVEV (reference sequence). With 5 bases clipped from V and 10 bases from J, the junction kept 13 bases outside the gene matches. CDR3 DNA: TGTGCCAGCAGTACGCTAGGACTAGCCTCGCTCGAGCAGTTCTTC. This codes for CASSTLGLASLEQFF.

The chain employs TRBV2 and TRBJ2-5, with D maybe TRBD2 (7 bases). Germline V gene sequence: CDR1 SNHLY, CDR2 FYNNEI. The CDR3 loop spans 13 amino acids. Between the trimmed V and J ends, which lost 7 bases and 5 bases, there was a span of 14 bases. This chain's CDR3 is CASTGGRAETQYF. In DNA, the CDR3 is TGTGCCAGCACCGGGGGGCGGGCTGAGACCCAGTACTTC.

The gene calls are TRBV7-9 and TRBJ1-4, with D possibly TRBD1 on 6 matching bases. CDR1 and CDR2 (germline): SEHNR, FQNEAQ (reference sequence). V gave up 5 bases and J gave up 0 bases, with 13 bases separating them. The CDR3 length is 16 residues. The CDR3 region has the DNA TGTGCCAGCAGCAACCACAGGGAAACAACTAATGAAAAACTGTTTTTT. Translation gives CASSNHRETTNEKLFF.

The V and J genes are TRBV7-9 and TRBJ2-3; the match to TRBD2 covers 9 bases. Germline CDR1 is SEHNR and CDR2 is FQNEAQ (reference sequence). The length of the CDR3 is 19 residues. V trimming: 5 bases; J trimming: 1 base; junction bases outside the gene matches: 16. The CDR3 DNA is TGTGCCAGCAGCATGAGACTTACGCGGGGGGGCCGAGGCACAGATACGCAGTATTTT. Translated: CASSMRLTRGGRGTDTQYF.

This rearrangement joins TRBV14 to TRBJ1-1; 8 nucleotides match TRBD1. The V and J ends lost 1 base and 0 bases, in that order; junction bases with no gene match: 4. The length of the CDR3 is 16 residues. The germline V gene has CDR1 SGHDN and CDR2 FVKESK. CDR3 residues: CASSQARGLVNTEAFF. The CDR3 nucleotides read TGTGCCAGCAGCCAAGCCAGGGGGCTAGTGAACACTGAAGCTTTCTTT.

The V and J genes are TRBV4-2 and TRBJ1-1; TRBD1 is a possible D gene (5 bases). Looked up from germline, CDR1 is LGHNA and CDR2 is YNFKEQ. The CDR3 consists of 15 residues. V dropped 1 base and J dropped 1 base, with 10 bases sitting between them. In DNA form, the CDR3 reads TGTGCCAGCAGCCAAGTCGGACAATCGAACACTGAAGCTTTCTTT. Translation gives CASSQVGQSNTEAFF.

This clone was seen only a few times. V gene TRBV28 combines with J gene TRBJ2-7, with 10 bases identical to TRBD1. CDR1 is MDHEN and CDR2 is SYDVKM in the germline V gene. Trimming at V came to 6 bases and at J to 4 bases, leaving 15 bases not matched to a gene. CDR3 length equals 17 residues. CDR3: CASSLSGQGFFSYEQYF. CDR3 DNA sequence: TGTGCCAGCAGCCTATCGGGACAGGGGTTTTTTTCTTACGAGCAGTACTTC.

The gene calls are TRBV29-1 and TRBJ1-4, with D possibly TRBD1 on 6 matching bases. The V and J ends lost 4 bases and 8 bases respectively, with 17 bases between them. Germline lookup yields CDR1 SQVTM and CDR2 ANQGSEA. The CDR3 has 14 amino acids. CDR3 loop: CSVGGRGGEEKLFF. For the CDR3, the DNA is TGCAGCGTTGGGGGCAGGGGCGGAGAGGAAAAACTGTTTTTT. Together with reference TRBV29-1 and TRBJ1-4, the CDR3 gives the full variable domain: SAVISQKPSRDICQRGTSLTIQCQVDSQVTMMFWYRQQPGQSLTLIATANQGSEATYESGFVIDKFPISRPNLTFSTLTVSNMSPEDSSIYLCSVGGRGGEEKLFFGSGTQLSVL.

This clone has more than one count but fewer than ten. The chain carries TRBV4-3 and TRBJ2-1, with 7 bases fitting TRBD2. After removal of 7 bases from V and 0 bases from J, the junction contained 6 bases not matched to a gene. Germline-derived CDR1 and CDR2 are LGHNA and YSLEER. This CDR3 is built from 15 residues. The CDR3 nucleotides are TGCGCCAGCAACCGCGGGGGTGACTCCTACAATGAGCAGTTCTTC. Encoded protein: CASNRGGDSYNEQFF.

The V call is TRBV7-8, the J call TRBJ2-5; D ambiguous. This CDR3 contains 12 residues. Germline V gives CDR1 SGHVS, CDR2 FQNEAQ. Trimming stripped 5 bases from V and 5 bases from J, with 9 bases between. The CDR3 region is CASSLLIETQYF. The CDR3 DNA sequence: TGTGCCAGCAGCCTACTTATCGAGACCCAGTACTTC.

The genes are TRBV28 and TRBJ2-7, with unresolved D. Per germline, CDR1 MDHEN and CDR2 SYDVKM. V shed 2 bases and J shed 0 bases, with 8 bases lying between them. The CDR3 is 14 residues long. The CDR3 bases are TGTGCCAGCAGTTTAGGAGTTTACTCCTACGAGCAGTACTTC. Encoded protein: CASSLGVYSYEQYF.

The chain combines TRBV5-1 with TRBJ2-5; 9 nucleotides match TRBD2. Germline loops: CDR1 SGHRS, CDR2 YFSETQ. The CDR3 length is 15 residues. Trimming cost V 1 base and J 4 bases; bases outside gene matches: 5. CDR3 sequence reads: CASSLSLAGSETQYF. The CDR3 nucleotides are TGCGCCAGCAGCTTGAGTCTAGCGGGATCAGAGACCCAGTACTTC.

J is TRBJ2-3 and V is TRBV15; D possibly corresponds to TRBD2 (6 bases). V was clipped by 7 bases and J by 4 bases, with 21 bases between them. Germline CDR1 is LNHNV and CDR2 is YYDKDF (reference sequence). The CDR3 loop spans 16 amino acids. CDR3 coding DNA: TGTGCCACCAAATCTACCTCTGGGGGGAGAGCAGATACGCAGTATTTT. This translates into CATKSTSGGRADTQYF.

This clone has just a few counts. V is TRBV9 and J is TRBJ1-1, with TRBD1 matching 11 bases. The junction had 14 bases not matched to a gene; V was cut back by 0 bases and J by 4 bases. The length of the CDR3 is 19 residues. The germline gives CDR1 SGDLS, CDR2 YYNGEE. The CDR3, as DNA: TGTGCCAGCAGCGTAGGGGTAAAGACAGGGACAGGGGGAGTCACTGAAGCTTTCTTT. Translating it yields CASSVGVKTGTGGVTEAFF.

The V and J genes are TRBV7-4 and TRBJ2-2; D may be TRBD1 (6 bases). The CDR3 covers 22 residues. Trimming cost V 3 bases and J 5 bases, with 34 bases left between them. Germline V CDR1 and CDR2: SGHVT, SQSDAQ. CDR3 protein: CASSFPASAGVVSAVSTGELFF. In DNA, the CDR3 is TGTGCCAGCAGCTTCCCCGCATCGGCAGGGGTCGTTAGTGCGGTGTCAACCGGGGAGCTGTTTTTT.

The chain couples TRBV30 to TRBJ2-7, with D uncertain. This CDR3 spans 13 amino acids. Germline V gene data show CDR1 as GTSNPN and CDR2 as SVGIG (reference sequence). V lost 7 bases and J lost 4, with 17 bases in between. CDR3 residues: CASRARHLYEQYF. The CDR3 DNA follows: TGTGCCTCCCGCGCCAGGCATCTTTACGAGCAGTACTTC.

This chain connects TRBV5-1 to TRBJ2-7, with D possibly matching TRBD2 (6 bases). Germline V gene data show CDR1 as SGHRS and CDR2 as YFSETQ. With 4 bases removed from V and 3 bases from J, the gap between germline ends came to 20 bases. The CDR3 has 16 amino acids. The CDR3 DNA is TGCGCCAGCAGCCGCGGGACCGGGCGACAGCACTACGAGCAGTACTTC. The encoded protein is CASSRGTGRQHYEQYF.

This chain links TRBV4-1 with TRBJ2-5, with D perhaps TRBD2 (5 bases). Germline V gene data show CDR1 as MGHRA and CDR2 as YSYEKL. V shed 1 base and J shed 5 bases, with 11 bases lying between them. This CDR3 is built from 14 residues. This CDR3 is CASSQGGSEETQYF. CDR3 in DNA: TGCGCCAGCAGCCAAGGGGGTAGCGAGGAGACCCAGTACTTC.

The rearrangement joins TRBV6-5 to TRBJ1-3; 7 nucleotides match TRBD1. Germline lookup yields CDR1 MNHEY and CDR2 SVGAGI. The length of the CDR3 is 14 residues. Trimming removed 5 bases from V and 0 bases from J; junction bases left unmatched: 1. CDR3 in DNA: TGTGCCAGCAGTAGGACAGGCTCTGGAAACACCATATATTTT. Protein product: CASSRTGSGNTIYF.

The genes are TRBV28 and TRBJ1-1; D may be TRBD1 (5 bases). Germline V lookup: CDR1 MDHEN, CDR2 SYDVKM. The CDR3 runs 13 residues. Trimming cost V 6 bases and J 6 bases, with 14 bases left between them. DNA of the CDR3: TGTGCCAGCAGCCGTACGGGGGGGTCTGAAGCTTTCTTT. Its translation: CASSRTGGSEAFF.

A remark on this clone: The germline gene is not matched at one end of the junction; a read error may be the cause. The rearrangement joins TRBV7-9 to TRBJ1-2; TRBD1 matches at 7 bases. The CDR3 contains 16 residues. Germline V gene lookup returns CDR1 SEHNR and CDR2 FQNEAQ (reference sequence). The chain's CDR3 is CSSSSRQGSANYGYTF. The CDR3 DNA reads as TGTTCCAGCAGCTCACGACAGGGCTCAGCTAACTATGGCTACACCTTC.

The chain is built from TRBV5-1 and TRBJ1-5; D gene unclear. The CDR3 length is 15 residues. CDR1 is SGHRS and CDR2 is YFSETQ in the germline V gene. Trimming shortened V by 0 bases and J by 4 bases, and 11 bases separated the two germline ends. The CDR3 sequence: CASSLGTPGNQPQHF. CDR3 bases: TGCGCCAGCAGCTTGGGGACCCCGGGGAATCAGCCCCAGCATTTT. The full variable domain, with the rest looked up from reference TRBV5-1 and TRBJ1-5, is KAGVTQTPRYLIKTRGQQVTLSCSPISGHRSVSWYQQTPGQGLQFLFEYFSETQRNKGNFPGRFSGRQFSNSRSEMNVSTLELGDSALYLCASSLGTPGNQPQHFGDGTRLSIL.

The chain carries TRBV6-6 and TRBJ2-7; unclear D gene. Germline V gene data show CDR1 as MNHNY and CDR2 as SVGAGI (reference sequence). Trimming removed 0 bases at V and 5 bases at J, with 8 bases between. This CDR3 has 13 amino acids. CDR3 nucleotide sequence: TGTGCCAGCAGTTACTCCCCCCCCAACGAGCAGTACTTC. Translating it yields CASSYSPPNEQYF.

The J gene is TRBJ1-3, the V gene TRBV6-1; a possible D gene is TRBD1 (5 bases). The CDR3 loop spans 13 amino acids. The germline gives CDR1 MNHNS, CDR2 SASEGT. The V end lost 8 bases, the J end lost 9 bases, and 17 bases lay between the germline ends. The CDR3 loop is CASGESGASTIYF. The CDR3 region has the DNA TGTGCCAGCGGGGAAAGTGGGGCAAGCACCATATATTTT.

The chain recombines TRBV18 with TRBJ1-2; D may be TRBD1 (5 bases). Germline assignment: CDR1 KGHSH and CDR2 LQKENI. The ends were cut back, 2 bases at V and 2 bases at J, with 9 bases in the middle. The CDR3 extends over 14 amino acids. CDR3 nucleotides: TGTGCCAGCTCACCAAAGACAGACAACTATGGCTACACCTTC. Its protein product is CASSPKTDNYGYTF.

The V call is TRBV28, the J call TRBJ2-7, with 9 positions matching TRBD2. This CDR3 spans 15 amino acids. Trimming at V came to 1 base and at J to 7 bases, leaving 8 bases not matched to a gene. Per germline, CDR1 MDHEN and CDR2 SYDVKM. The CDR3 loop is CASSLSLAGDYEQYF. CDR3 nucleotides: TGTGCCAGCAGTTTATCCTTAGCGGGAGATTATGAGCAGTACTTC.

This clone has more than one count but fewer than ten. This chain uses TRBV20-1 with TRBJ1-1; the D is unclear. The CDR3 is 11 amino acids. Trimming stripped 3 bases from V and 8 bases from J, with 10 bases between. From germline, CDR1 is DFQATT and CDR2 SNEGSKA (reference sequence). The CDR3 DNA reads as TGCAGTGCTAGTATTCTAGACGAAGCTTTCTTT. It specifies CSASILDEAFF.

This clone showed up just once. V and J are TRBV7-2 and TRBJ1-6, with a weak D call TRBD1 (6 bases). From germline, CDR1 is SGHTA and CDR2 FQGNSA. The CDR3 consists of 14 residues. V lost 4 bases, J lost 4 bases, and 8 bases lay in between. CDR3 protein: CASSSRGYNSPLHF. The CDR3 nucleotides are TGTGCCAGCAGCTCCAGGGGATATAATTCACCCCTCCACTTT. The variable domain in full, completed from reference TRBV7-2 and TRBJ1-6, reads GAGVSQSPSNKVTEKGKDVELRCDPISGHTALYWYRQSLGQGLEFLIYFQGNSAPDKSGLPSDRFSAERTGGSVSTLTIQRTQQEDSAVYLCASSSRGYNSPLHFGNGTRLTVT.